Many counts were recorded for the clone carrying this TCR beta chain. Its antigen is still unknown. Each cDNA molecule carried a unique molecular identifier. TCRdb independently ran MiXCR on the 5' RACE reads; one entry per CDR3 protein. The sample carries tens of thousands of distinct CDR3 sequences, about 4.5% recorded once. The data are from a study of early T cells in non-severe SARS-CoV-2 infection. Across the whole study: The input, bulk RNA from unsorted whole blood, was sequenced, and chains were unpaired.

CDR3 length: 14 residues. Losses at the gene ends were 6 bases for V and 6 bases for J; bases not matched to a gene: 7. The study, taken as a whole, reports: Anti-spike CD8 responses were favored by VDJdb matching, which missed private and CD4 specificities.

The rearrangement uses TRBV12-3 or TRBV12-4 and TRBJ1-5; TRBD1 aligns across 8 bases. This sequence originates from an adult who was a healthcare worker with PCR-confirmed SARS-CoV-2 infection or an uninfected control (not recorded which). The sequenced sample was whole blood. CDR3 region: CASSPGQGSQPQHF. The CDR3, as DNA: TGTGCCAGCAGCCCCGGACAGGGTAGTCAGCCCCAGCATTTT.